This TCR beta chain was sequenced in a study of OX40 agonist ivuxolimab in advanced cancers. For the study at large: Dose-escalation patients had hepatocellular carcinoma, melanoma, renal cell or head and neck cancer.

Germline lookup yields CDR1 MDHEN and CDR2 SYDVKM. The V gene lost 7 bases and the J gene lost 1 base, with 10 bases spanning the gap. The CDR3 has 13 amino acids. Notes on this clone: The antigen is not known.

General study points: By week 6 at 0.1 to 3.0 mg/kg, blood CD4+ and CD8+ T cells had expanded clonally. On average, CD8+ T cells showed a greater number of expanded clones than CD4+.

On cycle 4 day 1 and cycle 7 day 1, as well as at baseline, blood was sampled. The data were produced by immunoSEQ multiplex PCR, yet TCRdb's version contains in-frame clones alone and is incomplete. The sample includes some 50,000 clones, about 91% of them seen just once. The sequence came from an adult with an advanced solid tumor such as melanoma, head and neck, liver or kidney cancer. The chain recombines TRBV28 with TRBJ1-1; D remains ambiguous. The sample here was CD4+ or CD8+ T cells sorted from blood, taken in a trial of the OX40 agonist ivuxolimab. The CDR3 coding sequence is TGTGCCAGCACCCGGGGAGGGAACACTGAAGCTTTCTTT. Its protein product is CASTRGGNTEAFF.